This passage covers 21 T cell receptor beta chains from one sample sequenced in a study of shared clonotypes between healthy human individuals. The repertoire was sequenced with immunoSEQ multiplex PCR; TCRdb's copy has only in-frame clones and lacks some. Of over a million clones in the sample, approximately 98.5% were seen once. Sequenced material: naive CD4+ T cells sorted from blood. The subset was: CD45RA+ positively selected. Every receptor here comes from a man aged 30 to 39 in good health.

The V gene is TRBV28, the J gene TRBJ2-2; D gene ambiguous. This CDR3 is built from 15 residues. Germline loops: CDR1 MDHEN, CDR2 SYDVKM. The ends were cut back, 8 bases at V and 1 base at J, with 14 bases in the middle. Written as DNA, the CDR3 is TGTGCCAGCTCCCCTCCGGGCATGAACACCGGGGAGCTGTTTTTT. This gives the protein CASSPPGMNTGELFF.

The chain employs TRBV9 and TRBJ1-1, with unresolved D. The germline V and J ends were trimmed by 4 bases and 0 bases, with 10 bases remaining between them. CDR1 and CDR2 from the germline V gene are SGDLS and YYNGEE. CDR3 length: 14 amino acids. The CDR3 nucleotides read TGTGCCAGCAGCCCACTCGGGATGAACACTGAAGCTTTCTTT. The encoded protein is CASSPLGMNTEAFF.

This clone was found once. The chain has TRBV2 and TRBJ2-1, with TRBD1 as a possible D gene (5 bases). Germline-derived CDR1 and CDR2 are SNHLY and FYNNEI. The CDR3 spans 13 residues. The V gene lost 5 bases and the J gene lost 9 bases, with 14 bases spanning the gap. CDR3: CASSYSGWGEQFF. The DNA of the CDR3 is TGTGCCAGCAGTTATTCAGGGTGGGGTGAGCAGTTCTTC.

V and J are TRBV28 and TRBJ2-2; D possibly corresponds to TRBD1 (5 bases). V lost 11 bases and J lost 2, with 18 bases in between. Germline lookup yields CDR1 MDHEN and CDR2 SYDVKM. The CDR3 contains 15 residues. CDR3 DNA sequence: TGTGCCGGCCACCGCCAGGGTGGAAACACCGGGGAGCTGTTTTTT. Translating it yields CAGHRQGGNTGELFF.

The V and J genes are TRBV6-1 and TRBJ2-7; D is ambiguous. The CDR3 consists of 14 residues. Germline CDR1 is MNHNS and CDR2 is SASEGT. V lost 3 bases and J lost 2, with 11 bases in between. The CDR3 reads CASSDKRQTYEQYF. CDR3 nucleotide sequence: TGTGCCAGCAGTGACAAGAGGCAGACCTACGAGCAGTACTTC.

DNA of the CDR3: TGTGCCAGTAGCTTGACCCACGATAGCAATCAGCCCCAGCATTTT. Translated: CASSLTHDSNQPQHF. The rearrangement links TRBV19 to TRBJ1-5; D unclear. The CDR3 has 15 residues. The germline V gene encodes CDR1 LNHDA and CDR2 SQIVND (reference sequence). Trimming removed 6 bases at V and 0 bases at J, with 12 bases between.

CDR3 sequence (DNA): TGTGCCAGCAGCTTGGAGACTGGGGCCAACGTCCTGACTTTC. Protein product: CASSLETGANVLTF. V gene TRBV5-4 combines with J gene TRBJ2-6; no definite D call. The CDR3 contains 14 residues. Germline V CDR1 and CDR2: SGHNT, YYREEE (reference sequence). Trimming stripped 0 bases from V and 2 bases from J, with 3 bases between.

The chain combines TRBV28 with TRBJ2-7, with D perhaps TRBD1 (7 bases). The CDR3 has 15 residues. Germline lookup yields CDR1 MDHEN and CDR2 SYDVKM. V was cut by 6 bases and J by 6 bases, with 21 bases left in between. In nucleotides, the CDR3 is TGTGCCAGCAGGAGGCAGGGGGGCTGGCCGCGCGAGCAGTACTTC. Residues: CASRRQGGWPREQYF. Supplemented by reference TRBV28 and TRBJ2-7, the full variable domain reads DVKVTQSSRYLVKRTGEKVFLECVQDMDHENMFWYRQDPGLGLRLIYFSYDVKMKEKGDIPEGYSVSREKKERFSLILESASTNQTSMYLCASRRQGGWPREQYFGPGTRLTVT.

This chain uses TRBV5-1 with TRBJ2-5; D is ambiguous. The V end was cut by 0 bases, the J end by 1 base, with 13 bases between. CDR1 SGHRS and CDR2 YFSETQ come from the germline V gene. There are 16 residues in the CDR3. The CDR3 sequence is CASSLGQTSFQETQYF. The CDR3, as DNA: TGCGCCAGCAGCTTGGGGCAGACAAGCTTCCAAGAGACCCAGTACTTC.

Turning to this clone: The sample contains more than one DNA sequence encoding this CDR3. The chain links TRBV9 to TRBJ2-3; D gene unclear. The length of the CDR3 is 13 residues. V lost 0 bases and J 4 bases, leaving 6 bases between the germline ends. CDR1 SGDLS and CDR2 YYNGEE come from the germline V gene. The CDR3 bases are TGTGCCAGCAGCGTAGTTCTCGCAGATACGCAGTATTTT. It codes for CASSVVLADTQYF. Together with reference TRBV9 and TRBJ2-3, the CDR3 gives the full variable domain: DSGVTQTPKHLITATGQRVTLRCSPRSGDLSVYWYQQSLDQGLQFLIQYYNGEERAKGNILERFSAQQFPDLHSELNLSSLELGDSALYFCASSVVLADTQYFGPGTRLTVL.

The V and J genes are TRBV28 and TRBJ1-2; D is uncertain. The CDR3 runs to 13 residues. Trimming took 5 bases from V and 8 from J, leaving 15 bases between them. Germline lookup yields CDR1 MDHEN and CDR2 SYDVKM. The CDR3 region is CASSPPLPGGYTF. CDR3 coding DNA: TGTGCCAGCAGTCCGCCGCTTCCGGGGGGCTACACCTTC.

The chain links TRBV15 to TRBJ2-7; TRBD1 aligns across 9 bases. The ends lost 0 bases at V and 3 bases at J; junction bases unmatched: 0. This CDR3 contains 14 residues. Per germline, CDR1 LNHNV and CDR2 YYDKDF (reference sequence). CDR3 nucleotides: TGTGCCACCAGCAGAGAGGACAGGGGCTACGAGCAGTACTTC. This translates into CATSREDRGYEQYF.

This chain links TRBV19 with TRBJ2-2; D is possibly TRBD1 (5 bases). This CDR3 spans 15 amino acids. The ends were cut back, 5 bases at V and 6 bases at J, with 16 bases in the middle. In germline, CDR1 is LNHDA, CDR2 SQIVND (reference sequence). Written as DNA, the CDR3 is TGTGCCAGTAGTGTTTCAGGGTTTTCTTCCGGGGAGCTGTTTTTT. This gives the protein CASSVSGFSSGELFF.

The rearrangement links TRBV6-1 to TRBJ2-7, with unresolved D. This CDR3 region has 14 residues. With 4 bases removed from V and 0 bases from J, the gap between germline ends came to 10 bases. The germline gives CDR1 MNHNS, CDR2 SASEGT. The CDR3 spells CASSATQSSYEQYF. In DNA, the CDR3 is TGTGCCAGCAGTGCGACCCAGAGCTCCTACGAGCAGTACTTC.

This clone appeared a single time. CDR3 in amino acids: CSVVPKRDSEAFF. CDR3 nucleotides: TGCAGCGTTGTACCTAAAAGGGATTCTGAAGCTTTCTTT. The chain combines TRBV29-1 with TRBJ1-1; unclear D gene. V dropped 4 bases and J dropped 6 bases, with 15 bases sitting between them. Germline V lookup: CDR1 SQVTM, CDR2 ANQGSEA. This CDR3 region has 13 residues.

The chain recombines TRBV10-3 with TRBJ1-5, with a tentative D call TRBD1 (6 bases). CDR1 is ENHRY, CDR2 SYGVKD, per germline. This CDR3 has 15 amino acids. With 6 bases removed from V and 5 bases from J, the gap between germline ends came to 17 bases. In nucleotides, the CDR3 is TGTGCCATCAGGGATGGACAGCAGGGACATCAGCCCCAGCATTTT. The encoded protein is CAIRDGQQGHQPQHF.

In nucleotides, the CDR3 is TGTGCCAGCAGCTTCGAACACCAAGAGACCCAGTACTTC. Translated: CASSFEHQETQYF. The V call is TRBV11-3, the J call TRBJ2-5; D gene uncertain. CDR3 size: 13 residues. Looked up from germline, CDR1 is SGHNT and CDR2 is YENEEA. The V and J ends lost 3 bases and 0 bases respectively, with 5 bases between them.

The rearrangement uses TRBV7-9 and TRBJ2-7; 14 positions match TRBD2. Germline V gene lookup returns CDR1 SEHNR and CDR2 FQNEAQ (reference sequence). After removal of 7 bases from V and 5 bases from J, the junction contained 4 bases not matched to a gene. The CDR3 loop spans 14 amino acids. The CDR3, as DNA: TGTGCCAGCACCCAGGGACTAGCGGGAGACGAGCAGTACTTC. Translating it yields CASTQGLAGDEQYF.

The chain recombines TRBV5-4 with TRBJ2-5; D ambiguous. Germline CDR1 and CDR2: SGHNT and YYREEE (reference sequence). Trimming took 4 bases from V and 2 from J, leaving 6 bases between them. This CDR3 comprises 12 residues. The CDR3 DNA reads TGTGCCAGCAGCCTGTGGCAAGAGACCCAGTACTTC. As protein: CASSLWQETQYF.

The table lists this clone with a count of one. The rearrangement links TRBV27 to TRBJ2-2; D is unresolved. Per the germline V gene, CDR1 is MNHEY and CDR2 is SMNVEV (reference sequence). The V end lost 2 bases, the J end lost 4 bases, and 11 bases lay between the germline ends. This CDR3 has 15 amino acids. The CDR3 is CASSLIFGGTGELFF. CDR3 bases: TGTGCCAGCAGTTTAATCTTCGGTGGCACCGGGGAGCTGTTTTTT.

V and J are TRBV27 and TRBJ2-7; 8 bases are a match to TRBD1. After removal of 3 bases from V and 7 bases from J, the junction contained 11 bases not matched to a gene. Germline CDR1 MNHEY, CDR2 SMNVEV (reference sequence). This CDR3 is built from 15 residues. CDR3 protein: CASSFGIQGAREQYF. CDR3 nucleotides: TGTGCCAGCAGTTTCGGGATCCAGGGGGCGCGAGAGCAGTACTTC.